This T cell receptor (beta chain) is drawn from a study of T cells after yellow fever vaccination. The germline gives CDR1 ENHRY, CDR2 SYGVKD. The CDR3 has 13 amino acids. V lost 0 bases and J lost 6, with 8 bases in between. This clonotype was counted a few times. As yet, its antigen is unknown. Study-wide points: A large majority of primary-vaccination clones showed up again after the booster (roughly 96% CD4, 88% CD8).

TCRdb ran MiXCR on the 5' RACE reads and lists one entry per CDR3 protein. The sample yields about 400,000 distinct CDR3 sequences, approximately 6% seen once. The sequencing here drew on PBMCs, taken 5 days after the yellow fever booster vaccination. J is TRBJ1-1 and V is TRBV10-3; no firm D call. This clonotype was sampled from a man aged 25 to 45 who received the YFV17D yellow fever vaccine. CDR3 sequence: CAISESVSPEAFF. CDR3 in DNA: TGTGCCATCAGTGAGTCGGTCTCCCCTGAAGCTTTCTTT.